One and the same sample provided the 14 T cell receptor beta chains below, sequenced in a study of blood T cell repertoires in COVID-19. Sequenced by immunoSEQ multiplex PCR; TCRdb stores in-frame clones only, minus some. There are 70,000 to 90,000 clones in the sample; approximately 85% occur only once, and 3.8% lies in the top ten. Input material: peripheral blood. These receptors were taken from a man in his sixties with acute or convalescent COVID-19.

The chain couples TRBV7-2 to TRBJ2-1, with 8 bases lining up with TRBD2. The germline gives CDR1 SGHTA, CDR2 FQGNSA. The CDR3 is 13 residues long. The V gene end was trimmed by 6 bases and the J gene end by 15 bases; junction bases not matched to a gene: 13. The CDR3 loop reads CASSQSGGGPGFF. The CDR3 DNA sequence: TGTGCCAGCAGTCAATCCGGGGGGGGCCCGGGGTTCTTC.

CDR3: CASSPPITGTSGVREQFF. DNA of the CDR3: TGTGCCAGCTCACCACCGATTACTGGGACTAGCGGGGTAAGGGAGCAGTTCTTC. The chain has TRBV18 and TRBJ2-1; 13 bases agree with TRBD2. Germline lookup yields CDR1 KGHSH and CDR2 LQKENI. This CDR3 spans 18 amino acids. The junction had 12 bases not matched to a gene; V was cut back by 0 bases and J by 10 bases.

The gene calls are TRBV9 and TRBJ2-3, with 10 positions matching TRBD1. CDR1 is SGDLS, CDR2 YYNGEE, per germline. This CDR3 has 16 residues. V trimming: 4 bases; J trimming: 5 bases; junction bases outside the gene matches: 10. As DNA, the CDR3 is TGTGCCAGCAGCCTCCCAGACAGGGGGCTCGGAGATACGCAGTATTTT. Translated, it gives CASSLPDRGLGDTQYF.

This clone turned up a few times. This chain uses TRBV4-1 with TRBJ1-5, with D perhaps TRBD1 (5 bases). CDR1 and CDR2 from the germline V gene are MGHRA and YSYEKL. This CDR3 contains 14 residues. V gave up 3 bases and J gave up 9 bases, with 15 bases separating them. The CDR3 is CASSHSDTARPQHF. The DNA for the CDR3 is TGCGCCAGCAGCCACTCGGACACCGCCCGGCCCCAGCATTTT.

The chain has TRBV7-3 and TRBJ2-7; 9 bases align to TRBD1. This CDR3 is 16 amino acids long. CDR1 SGHTA and CDR2 FQGTGA come from the germline V gene. Trimming removed 0 bases from V and 3 bases from J; junction bases left unmatched: 6. The CDR3 coding sequence is TGTGCCAGCAGCTTAACTGGGGGACAGGGATTCTACGAGCAGTACTTC. Protein sequence: CASSLTGGQGFYEQYF.

This clone was counted once. The chain couples TRBV5-1 to TRBJ2-3, with D uncertain. The CDR3 is 13 amino acids. The V gene's germline CDR1 is SGHRS and CDR2 YFSETQ. V was cut by 4 bases and J by 5 bases, with 11 bases left in between. DNA of the CDR3: TGCGCCAGCAGCGTCCCCCCCGGAGATACGCAGTATTTT. This translates into CASSVPPGDTQYF. The full variable domain, in which reference TRBV5-1 and TRBJ2-3 provide the parts outside the CDR3, is KAGVTQTPRYLIKTRGQQVTLSCSPISGHRSVSWYQQTPGQGLQFLFEYFSETQRNKGNFPGRFSGRQFSNSRSEMNVSTLELGDSALYLCASSVPPGDTQYFGPGTRLTVL.

The chain uses TRBV6-4 and TRBJ1-1; TRBD1 aligns across 8 bases. Germline CDR1 reads MRHNA; CDR2 reads SNTAGT. The CDR3 is 16 residues long. V shed 0 bases and J 6 bases; nucleotides not matched to a gene: 9. CDR3 coding DNA: TGTGCCAGCAGTGACTCGGGGATCAGACAGGGGTCTGAAGCTTTCTTT. Translating gives CASSDSGIRQGSEAFF.

This clone was picked up a small number of times. The chain couples TRBV11-2 to TRBJ2-3, with 9 nucleotides matching TRBD2. In germline, CDR1 is SGHAT, CDR2 FQNNGV. The CDR3 spans 15 residues. The V and J ends lost 1 base and 6 bases, in that order; junction bases with no gene match: 5. CDR3 nucleotides: TGTGCCAGCAGCTTAGGCGGGGGGGCTGGGGATACGCAGTATTTT. Protein product: CASSLGGGAGDTQYF.

This chain links TRBV11-2 with TRBJ2-7; 9 positions agree with TRBD2. Germline assignment: CDR1 SGHAT and CDR2 FQNNGV. This CDR3 has 17 amino acids. V shed 1 base, J shed 1 base, and the junction held 8 bases outside the gene matches. CDR3 in amino acids: CASSLVAGGRASYEQYF. The CDR3 DNA follows: TGTGCCAGCAGCTTAGTGGCAGGCGGGAGGGCTTCCTACGAGCAGTACTTC. Full variable domain (rest looked up from reference TRBV11-2 and TRBJ2-7): EAGVAQSPRYKIIEKRQSVAFWCNPISGHATLYWYQQILGQGPKLLIQFQNNGVVDDSQLPKDRFSAERLKGVDSTLKIQPAKLEDSAVYLCASSLVAGGRASYEQYFGPGTRLTVT.

The V and J genes are TRBV24-1 and TRBJ1-1, with D possibly matching TRBD1 (5 bases). The CDR3 totals 19 residues. Germline CDR1 reads KGHDR; CDR2 reads SFDVKD. V lost 4 bases to trimming and J lost 3 bases, with 26 bases between them. The DNA for the CDR3 is TGTGCCACCAGTGACTTACCAAAAGGTCGGGGGAAAATATACACTGAAGCTTTCTTT. It encodes CATSDLPKGRGKIYTEAFF.

V and J are TRBV7-2 and TRBJ2-2, with 15 positions matching TRBD2. The ends lost 4 bases at V and 7 bases at J; junction bases unmatched: 7. Germline lookup yields CDR1 SGHTA and CDR2 FQGNSA. The CDR3 covers 17 residues. CDR3 sequence reads: CASSSGLAGGRYGELFF. The DNA for the CDR3 is TGTGCCAGCAGCTCAGGACTAGCGGGGGGGCGGTACGGGGAGCTGTTTTTT.

The V gene is TRBV7-3, the J gene TRBJ2-5; possible D gene TRBD1, 6 bases. The CDR3 runs to 14 residues. Trimming removed 5 bases from V and 4 bases from J, with 14 bases in between. Germline V lookup: CDR1 SGHTA, CDR2 FQGTGA. The CDR3 reads CASSQGPGAETQYF. DNA of the CDR3: TGTGCCAGCAGCCAGGGGCCAGGGGCAGAGACCCAGTACTTC.

The rearrangement uses TRBV11-3 and TRBJ2-2; 7 bases align to TRBD1. The CDR3 extends over 15 amino acids. Losses at the gene ends were 3 bases for V and 3 bases for J; bases not matched to a gene: 4. CDR1 SGHNT and CDR2 YENEEA come from the germline V gene. The DNA for the CDR3 is TGTGCCAGCAGCTTGTCAGGGGGTGACACCGGGGAGCTGTTTTTT. Protein product: CASSLSGGDTGELFF.

For the CDR3, the DNA is TGTGCCAGCAGCCAAGATACAGCGGGTCTAAAGACCCAGTACTTC. Protein sequence: CASSQDTAGLKTQYF. The chain links TRBV3-1 (or the pseudogene TRBV3-2) to TRBJ2-5; tentatively, D is TRBD2 (6 bases). Trimming removed 0 bases at V and 6 bases at J, with 14 bases between. The CDR3 is 15 amino acids. Looked up from germline, CDR1 is LGHDT and CDR2 is YNNKEL (reference sequence).